The TCR beta chain under discussion was sequenced for a study of blood T cell repertoires in COVID-19. The overall study: Acute-phase and convalescent COVID-19 samples originated in the United States, Italy and Spain. Sources were T cells, B-cell-depleted T cells, or PBMCs; the material itself was cDNA or gDNA.

The CDR3 spans 15 residues. The V end was cut by 1 base, the J end by 0 bases, with 7 bases between. Looked up from germline, CDR1 is SEHNR and CDR2 is FQNEAQ (reference sequence). It was during active infection that Seattle patients were enrolled and then longitudinally followed. In the source study's methods: Researchers report that nucleated cell counts were estimated from reference gene primer amplification. Using immunoSEQ multiplex PCR, the repertoire was profiled, and TCRdb retains in-frame clones only, with some absent. V and J calls and clone size follow that table, whereas D and trimming were derived from the DNA. This table has more than 200,000 clones, 85% to 90% appearing once.

The sequenced sample consisted of peripheral blood. This clonotype originated in a man aged 50-59 years with COVID-19, enrolled during active disease. The rearrangement links TRBV7-9 to TRBJ2-1; a possible D gene is TRBD2 (5 bases). The CDR3 nucleotides are TGTGCCAGCAGCTTAGTGGGGAGCTCCTACAATGAGCAGTTCTTC. This gives the protein CASSLVGSSYNEQFF.